These 14 T cell receptor beta chains share one sample of origin, sequenced in a study of blood T cell repertoires in COVID-19. Data came from immunoSEQ multiplex PCR; TCRdb stores just in-frame clones and leaves some out. This table holds some 40,000 clones, approximately 90% found once. Sequencing was performed on peripheral blood. The receptor set was obtained from a human donor in a cohort sampled during active COVID-19.

The chain joins TRBV19 to TRBJ1-2, with 7 bases lining up with TRBD1. J lost 3 bases, V lost 3 bases, and 4 bases had no gene match. Germline values: CDR1 LNHDA, CDR2 SQIVND (reference sequence). The CDR3 totals 14 residues. CDR3 amino acids: CASSIFDRDYGYTF. In DNA, the CDR3 is TGTGCCAGTAGTATCTTTGACAGGGACTATGGCTACACCTTC.

V usage is TRBV4-1 and J usage is TRBJ1-2; tentative D call: TRBD1 (5 bases). Germline V gives CDR1 MGHRA, CDR2 YSYEKL. CDR3 length equals 15 residues. V was clipped by 6 bases and J by 2 bases, with 16 bases between them. The CDR3 bases are TGCGCCAGCAGGCCCGCGGGGGACCTCAACTATGGCTACACCTTC. It yields the protein CASRPAGDLNYGYTF.

A single count supports this clone. This chain uses TRBV27 with TRBJ1-4, with a tentative D call TRBD1 (6 bases). The CDR3 loop spans 14 amino acids. Trimming stripped 6 bases from V and 7 bases from J, with 15 bases between. Germline values: CDR1 MNHEY, CDR2 SMNVEV (reference sequence). The CDR3 region is CASSFSRGGEKLFF. The CDR3 DNA sequence: TGTGCCAGCAGCTTCTCTAGGGGGGGTGAAAAACTGTTTTTT.

This clone was recorded only once. This CDR3 is CATSARGQEQYF. CDR3 bases: TGTGCCACCAGTGCCAGGGGGCAAGAGCAGTACTTC. The rearrangement joins TRBV15 to TRBJ2-7; the match to TRBD1 covers 8 bases. This CDR3 is 12 amino acids long. Germline V CDR1 and CDR2: LNHNV, YYDKDF (reference sequence). The V gene end was trimmed by 6 bases and the J gene end by 7 bases; junction bases not matched to a gene: 5. The full variable domain, with the rest looked up from reference TRBV15 and TRBJ2-7, is DAMVIQNPRYQVTQFGKPVTLSCSQTLNHNVMYWYQQKSSQAPKLLFHYYDKDFNNEADTPDNFQSRRPNTSFCFLDIRSPGLGDTAMYLCATSARGQEQYFGPGTRLTVT.

The genes are TRBV3-1 (or the pseudogene TRBV3-2) and TRBJ2-2, with D perhaps matching TRBD1 (5 bases). Germline V gives CDR1 LGHDT, CDR2 YNNKEL (reference sequence). V was pared by 1 base and J by 1 base, with 7 bases between. The length of the CDR3 is 15 residues. For the CDR3, the DNA is TGTGCCAGCAGCCAAGCAAGGGGGAACACCGGGGAGCTGTTTTTT. Translation gives CASSQARGNTGELFF.

This clone was seen once. The chain couples TRBV2 to TRBJ2-1; TRBD2 aligns across 8 bases. CDR1 is SNHLY and CDR2 is FYNNEI in the germline V gene. The CDR3 runs 16 residues. V dropped 0 bases and J dropped 2; count of bases not matched to a gene: 3. CDR3 DNA: TGTGCCAGCAGTGAAGCGCCCGGGGGGGCCTACAATGAGCAGTTCTTC. It encodes CASSEAPGGAYNEQFF.

A few counts support this clone. This chain uses TRBV6-5 with TRBJ2-7; 11 bases fit TRBD2. Trimming at V came to 5 bases and at J to 3 bases, leaving 6 bases not matched to a gene. CDR1 and CDR2 (germline): MNHEY, SVGAGI. The CDR3 sequence is 15 residues long. The CDR3 DNA is TGTGCCAGCAGTATCACTAGCGGGGGTAGCTACGAGCAGTACTTC. Its translation is CASSITSGGSYEQYF.

This sequence joins TRBV9 and TRBJ2-3, with D perhaps TRBD1 (5 bases). There are 14 residues in the CDR3. V lost 0 bases and J lost 1, with 6 bases in between. CDR1 and CDR2 from the germline V gene are SGDLS and YYNGEE. The CDR3 reads CASSVEGGTDTQYF. In DNA, the CDR3 is TGTGCCAGCAGCGTAGAAGGGGGCACAGATACGCAGTATTTT.

The chain is built from TRBV2 and TRBJ1-4; 8 bases agree with TRBD1. This CDR3 has 15 amino acids. J lost 4 bases, V lost 5 bases, and 6 bases had no gene match. CDR1 and CDR2 from the germline V gene are SNHLY and FYNNEI. CDR3 in amino acids: CASSPWTGNNEKLFF. The CDR3 nucleotides read TGTGCCAGCAGTCCCTGGACAGGGAATAATGAAAAACTGTTTTTT. Using reference TRBV2 and TRBJ1-4 for the parts outside the CDR3, the full variable domain is EPEVTQTPSHQVTQMGQEVILRCVPISNHLYFYWYRQILGQKVEFLVSFYNNEISEKSEIFDDQFSVERPDGSNFTLKIRSTKLEDSAMYFCASSPWTGNNEKLFFGSGTQLSVL.

V gene TRBV19 combines with J gene TRBJ1-1, with 8 positions matching TRBD1. CDR3 length: 16 residues. V was clipped by 1 base and J by 5 bases; unmatched bases: 9. Germline CDR1 and CDR2: LNHDA and SQIVND (reference sequence). CDR3 DNA sequence: TGTGCCAGTAGTATAGGACAGGGGAAGGAGGAAACTGAAGCTTTCTTT. The encoded protein is CASSIGQGKEETEAFF.

J is TRBJ1-2 and V is TRBV6-6, with a tentative D call TRBD1 (6 bases). In germline, CDR1 is MNHNY, CDR2 SVGAGI (reference sequence). V was pared by 10 bases and J by 4 bases, with 16 bases between. The CDR3 is 13 residues long. The CDR3 DNA reads as TGTGCCACTACCCTGGGACAATCCTATGGCTACACCTTC. This gives the protein CATTLGQSYGYTF.

The rearrangement uses TRBV3-1 (or the pseudogene TRBV3-2) and TRBJ2-7, with 9 positions matching TRBD2. With 6 bases clipped from V and 2 bases from J, the junction kept 5 bases outside the gene matches. This CDR3 comprises 14 residues. Germline V gives CDR1 LGHDT, CDR2 YNNKEL (reference sequence). Written as DNA, the CDR3 is TGTGCCAGCAGTCTAGCGGGGTCTACCTACGAGCAGTACTTC. Encoded protein: CASSLAGSTYEQYF.

This clone was found once. This sequence joins TRBV10-3 and TRBJ1-5; tentative D call: TRBD1 (5 bases). V was shortened by 3 bases and J by 3 bases, with 12 bases between the two germline ends. The germline gives CDR1 ENHRY, CDR2 SYGVKD. This CDR3 region has 15 residues. The CDR3, as DNA: TGTGCCATCAGTGACCAGGGTCTGAACAATCAGCCCCAGCATTTT. Its protein is CAISDQGLNNQPQHF.

The chain employs TRBV7-8 and TRBJ2-1, with D tentatively TRBD2 (6 bases). Germline-derived CDR1 and CDR2 are SGHVS and FQNEAQ. This CDR3 has 14 residues. Trimming took 4 bases from V and 5 from J, leaving 12 bases between them. The CDR3 region has the DNA TGTGCCAGCAGCTGGGGGACTTCAAACAATGAGCAGTTCTTC. This gives the protein CASSWGTSNNEQFF.